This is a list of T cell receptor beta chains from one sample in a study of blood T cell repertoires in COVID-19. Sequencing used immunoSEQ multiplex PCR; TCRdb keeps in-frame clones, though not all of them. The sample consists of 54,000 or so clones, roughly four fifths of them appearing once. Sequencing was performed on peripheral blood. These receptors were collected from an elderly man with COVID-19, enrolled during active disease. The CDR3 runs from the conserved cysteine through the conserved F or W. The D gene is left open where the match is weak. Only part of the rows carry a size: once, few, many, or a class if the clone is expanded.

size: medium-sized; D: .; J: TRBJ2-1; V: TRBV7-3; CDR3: CASSAGGLSGEQFF; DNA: TGTGCCAGCAGCGCAGGAGGCCTCTCTGGTGAGCAGTTCTTC
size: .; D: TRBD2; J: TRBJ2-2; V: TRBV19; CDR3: CASTRTSGGRMTGELFF; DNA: TGTGCCAGCACTCGGACTAGCGGGGGGCGTATGACCGGGGAGCTGTTTTTT
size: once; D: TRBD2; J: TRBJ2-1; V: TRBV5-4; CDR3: CASSSGTSGAYNEQFF; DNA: TGTGCCAGCAGCTCGGGAACTAGCGGGGCCTACAATGAGCAGTTCTTC
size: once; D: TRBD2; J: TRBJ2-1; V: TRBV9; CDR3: CASTGGGSSLEQFF; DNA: TGTGCCAGCACCGGGGGGGGGTCTTCCCTTGAGCAGTTCTTC
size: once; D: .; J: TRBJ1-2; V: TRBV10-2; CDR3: CASSESADTNYGYTF; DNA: TGCGCCAGCAGTGAGTCTGCAGACACTAACTATGGCTACACCTTC
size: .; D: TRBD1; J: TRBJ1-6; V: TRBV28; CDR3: CASSTAGQNNSPLHF; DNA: TGTGCCAGCAGTACCGCGGGACAGAATAATTCACCCCTCCACTTT
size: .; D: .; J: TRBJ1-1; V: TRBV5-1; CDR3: CASSQREGFTEAFF; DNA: TGCGCCAGCAGTCAACGGGAAGGCTTCACTGAAGCTTTCTTT
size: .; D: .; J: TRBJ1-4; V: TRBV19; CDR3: CASSSRATNEKLFF; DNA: TGTGCCAGTAGTTCCCGTGCAACTAATGAAAAACTGTTTTTT
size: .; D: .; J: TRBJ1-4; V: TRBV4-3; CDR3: CASSQVKWGGNEKLFF; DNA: TGCGCCAGCAGCCAAGTGAAGTGGGGCGGAAATGAAAAACTGTTTTTT
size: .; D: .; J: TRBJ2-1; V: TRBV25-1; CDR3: CASSGRGSYNEQFF; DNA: TGTGCCAGCAGTGGACGGGGCTCCTACAATGAGCAGTTCTTC
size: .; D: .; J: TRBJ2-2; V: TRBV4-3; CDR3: CASSQEMIARLNTGELFF; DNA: TGCGCCAGCAGCCAAGAGATGATAGCCCGCCTGAACACCGGGGAGCTGTTTTTT
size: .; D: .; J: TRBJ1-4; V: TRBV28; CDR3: CASSPTAINEKLFF; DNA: TGTGCCAGCAGCCCGACAGCGATTAATGAAAAACTGTTTTTT
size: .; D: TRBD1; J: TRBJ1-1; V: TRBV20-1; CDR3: CSASGSGQGRLGANTEAFF; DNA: TGCAGTGCTAGTGGCTCCGGACAGGGGAGGTTAGGGGCGAATACTGAAGCTTTCTTT
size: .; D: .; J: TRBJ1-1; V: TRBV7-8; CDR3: CASSPIRTPGTEAFF; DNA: TGTGCCAGCAGCCCGATCCGGACCCCAGGGACTGAAGCTTTCTTT
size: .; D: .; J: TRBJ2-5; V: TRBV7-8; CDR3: CASNFNMYQETQYF; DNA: TGTGCCAGCAACTTCAACATGTACCAAGAGACCCAGTACTTC
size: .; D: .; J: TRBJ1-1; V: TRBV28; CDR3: CASSLLVLRGTEAFF; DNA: TGTGCCAGCAGTTTACTGGTTCTCAGGGGCACTGAAGCTTTCTTT
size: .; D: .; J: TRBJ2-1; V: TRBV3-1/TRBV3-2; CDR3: CASSPTPSSYNEQFF; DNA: TGTGCCAGCAGCCCTACTCCGAGCTCCTACAATGAGCAGTTCTTC
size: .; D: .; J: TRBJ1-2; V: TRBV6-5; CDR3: CASSYDRGNYGYTF; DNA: TGTGCCAGCAGTTATGATAGGGGAAACTATGGCTACACCTTC
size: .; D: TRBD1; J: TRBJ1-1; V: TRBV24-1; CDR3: CATSDPGQGDTEAFF; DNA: TGTGCCACCAGTGACCCGGGACAGGGGGACACTGAAGCTTTCTTT
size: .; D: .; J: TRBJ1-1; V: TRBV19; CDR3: CASILRGRFTEAFF; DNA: TGTGCCAGTATATTGCGAGGGAGGTTCACTGAAGCTTTCTTT
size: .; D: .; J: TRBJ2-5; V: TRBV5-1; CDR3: CASSLYGFQETQYF; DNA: TGCGCCAGCAGCTTGTACGGTTTCCAAGAGACCCAGTACTTC
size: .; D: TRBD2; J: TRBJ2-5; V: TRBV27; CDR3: CASSPPNGGTETQYF; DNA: TGTGCCAGCAGTCCCCCGAACGGGGGGACAGAGACCCAGTACTTC
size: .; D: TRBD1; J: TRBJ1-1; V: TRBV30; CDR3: CAWRTGGVKAFF; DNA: TGTGCCTGGAGGACAGGGGGGGTTAAAGCTTTCTTT
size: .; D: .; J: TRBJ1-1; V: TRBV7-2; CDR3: CASSLAQRTEAFF; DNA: TGTGCCAGCAGCTTAGCGCAGCGAACTGAAGCTTTCTTT
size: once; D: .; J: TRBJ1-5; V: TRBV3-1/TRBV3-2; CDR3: CASSQDADISNQPQHF; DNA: TGTGCCAGCAGCCAAGATGCAGATATTAGCAATCAGCCCCAGCATTTT
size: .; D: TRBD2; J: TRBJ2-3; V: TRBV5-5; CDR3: CASSPLAGGPKDTQYF; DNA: TGTGCCAGCAGCCCCTTAGCGGGGGGGCCGAAAGATACGCAGTATTTT
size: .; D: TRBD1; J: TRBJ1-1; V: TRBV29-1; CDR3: CSVHRGGSMNTEAFF; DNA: TGCAGCGTTCACAGGGGGGGTTCCATGAACACTGAAGCTTTCTTT
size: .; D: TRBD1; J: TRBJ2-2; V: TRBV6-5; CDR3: CASRRVGGITGELFF; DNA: TGTGCCAGCAGGAGGGTAGGGGGCATCACCGGGGAGCTGTTTTTT
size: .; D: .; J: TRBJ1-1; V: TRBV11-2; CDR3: CASSLGPGNTEAFF; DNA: TGTGCCAGCAGCTTAGGGCCGGGGAACACTGAAGCTTTCTTT
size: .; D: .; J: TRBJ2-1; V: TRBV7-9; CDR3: CASGLASTSSSQFF; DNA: TGTGCCAGCGGGCTAGCTAGCACCAGTAGTAGTCAGTTCTTC
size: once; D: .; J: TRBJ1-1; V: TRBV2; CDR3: CASRLFAQLNTEAFF; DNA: TGTGCCAGCAGGCTATTTGCTCAATTGAACACTGAAGCTTTCTTT
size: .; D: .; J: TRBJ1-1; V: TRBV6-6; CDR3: CASSPRVMNTEAFF; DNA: TGTGCCAGCAGTCCCCGGGTGATGAACACTGAAGCTTTCTTT
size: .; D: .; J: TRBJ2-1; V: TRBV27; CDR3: CASSYRRDSKQFF; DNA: TGTGCCAGCAGTTATCGGCGGGATTCCAAACAGTTCTTC
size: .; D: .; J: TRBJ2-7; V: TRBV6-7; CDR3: CASSYSPGANSYEQYF; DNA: TGTGCCAGCAGTTACTCGCCAGGGGCAAACTCCTACGAGCAGTACTTC
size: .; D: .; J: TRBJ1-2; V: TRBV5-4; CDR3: CASSLVGSGDYGYTF; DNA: TGTGCCAGCAGCTTGGTAGGGTCGGGGGACTATGGCTACACCTTC
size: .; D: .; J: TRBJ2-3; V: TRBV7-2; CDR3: CASSTRGGASTDTQYF; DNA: TGTGCCAGCAGCACCCGAGGAGGGGCCAGCACAGATACGCAGTATTTT
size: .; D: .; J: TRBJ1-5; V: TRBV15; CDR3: CATSRGHGNQPQHF; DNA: TGTGCCACCAGCAGGGGGCATGGGAATCAGCCCCAGCATTTT
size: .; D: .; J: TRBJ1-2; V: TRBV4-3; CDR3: CASSPGQPEGYGYTF; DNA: TGCGCCAGCAGCCCCGGACAGCCAGAGGGCTATGGCTACACCTTC
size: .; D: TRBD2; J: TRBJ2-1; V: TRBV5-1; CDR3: CASSLPPKSGEINEQFF; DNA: TGCGCCAGCAGCTTACCCCCCAAAAGCGGGGAGATCAATGAGCAGTTCTTC
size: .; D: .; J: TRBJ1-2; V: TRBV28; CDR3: CASSFASGYAIGYTF; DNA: TGTGCCAGCAGTTTCGCGTCGGGATATGCCATAGGCTACACCTTC
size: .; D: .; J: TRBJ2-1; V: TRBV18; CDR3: CASSNLEEQFF; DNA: TGTGCCAGCTCAAATTTGGAGGAGCAGTTCTTC
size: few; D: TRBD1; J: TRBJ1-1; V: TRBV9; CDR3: CASSLGLGQPNTEAFF; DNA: TGTGCCAGCAGCCTGGGCCTGGGACAGCCGAACACTGAAGCTTTCTTT
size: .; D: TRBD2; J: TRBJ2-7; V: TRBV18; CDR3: CASSERNGGGYEQYF; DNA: TGTGCCAGCTCCGAACGAAACGGGGGGGGTTACGAGCAGTACTTC
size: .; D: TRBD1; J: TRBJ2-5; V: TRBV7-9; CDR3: CASSLKGGAETQYF; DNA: TGTGCCAGCAGCTTAAAAGGGGGCGCGGAGACCCAGTACTTC
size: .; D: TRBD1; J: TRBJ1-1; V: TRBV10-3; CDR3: CAISDPPGQGEAFF; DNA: TGTGCCATCAGTGACCCTCCGGGACAGGGGGAAGCTTTCTTT
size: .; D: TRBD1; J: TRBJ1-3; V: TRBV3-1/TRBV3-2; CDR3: CASSRQGNGNTIYF; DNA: TGTGCCAGCAGTAGACAGGGCAATGGAAACACCATATATTTT
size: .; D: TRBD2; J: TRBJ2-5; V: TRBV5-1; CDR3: CASSPWGGRQETQYF; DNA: TGCGCCAGCAGCCCATGGGGCGGGAGGCAAGAGACCCAGTACTTC
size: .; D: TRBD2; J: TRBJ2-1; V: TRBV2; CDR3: CASKQTSGGGQSEQFF; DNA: TGTGCCTCTAAGCAAACTAGCGGGGGGGGTCAGAGTGAGCAGTTCTTC
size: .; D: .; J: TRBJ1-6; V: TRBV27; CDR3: CASSLTYYSPLHF; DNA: TGTGCCAGCAGTTTAACCTATTATTCACCCCTCCACTTT
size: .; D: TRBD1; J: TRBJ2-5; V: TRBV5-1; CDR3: CASSLGQGEETQYF; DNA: TGCGCCAGCAGCTTGGGACAGGGGGAAGAGACCCAGTACTTC
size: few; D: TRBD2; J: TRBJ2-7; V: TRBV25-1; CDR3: CATGLASEQYF; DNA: TGTGCCACCGGACTAGCTAGCGAGCAGTACTTC
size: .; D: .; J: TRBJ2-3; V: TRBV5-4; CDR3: CASSPEPTATLADTQYF; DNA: TGTGCCAGCAGCCCGGAGCCGACAGCCACCTTAGCAGATACGCAGTATTTT
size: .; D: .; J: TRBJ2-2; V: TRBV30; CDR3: CAWSGTNTGELFF; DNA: TGTGCCTGGAGTGGGACAAACACCGGGGAGCTGTTTTTT
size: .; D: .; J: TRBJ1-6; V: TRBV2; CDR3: CASGELRGNSPLHF; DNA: TGTGCCAGCGGGGAACTGAGGGGGAATTCACCCCTCCACTTT